These 2 T cell receptor beta chains originate from one sample sequenced in a study of blood T cell repertoires in COVID-19. Clones were read by immunoSEQ multiplex PCR, and TCRdb kept only the in-frame ones, dropping some. The sample holds about 160,000 clones; about 80% are singletons and the top ten take 22%. The sequenced sample consisted of peripheral blood. The receptors stem from a woman aged 80 or over with acute or convalescent COVID-19.

J is TRBJ2-1 and V is TRBV30, with 11 bases that match TRBD2. This CDR3 comprises 16 residues. Trimming removed 0 bases from V and 4 bases from J; junction bases left unmatched: 5. Germline V gives CDR1 GTSNPN, CDR2 SVGIG (reference sequence). The CDR3 protein is CAWSVIRLAGYNEQFF. CDR3 coding DNA: TGTGCCTGGAGTGTAATTAGACTAGCGGGGTACAATGAGCAGTTCTTC.

The chain has TRBV6-5 and TRBJ2-7, with D possibly TRBD1 on 6 matching bases. Per germline, CDR1 MNHEY and CDR2 SVGAGI. The CDR3 has 15 amino acids. V gave up 5 bases and J gave up 0 bases, with 14 bases separating them. The CDR3 DNA reads TGTGCCAGCAGTAGGGACACCACGAGCTCCTACGAGCAGTACTTC. Translation gives CASSRDTTSSYEQYF.